The 27 T cell receptor beta chains given below trace back to one sample, sequenced in a study of shared T cell receptors in the human thymus. Assay: immunoSEQ multiplex PCR; the TCRdb copy retains only in-frame clones and omits some. The sample has roughly 700,000 clones; 88% are singletons. The same data also contributed to another study, on human thymus T cells.

The sequenced sample was thymocytes. These receptors were collected from a boy under two years old with a congenital heart defect.

V is TRBV4-2 and J is TRBJ2-3; 8 bases line up with TRBD2. Germline V gene sequence: CDR1 LGHNA, CDR2 YNFKEQ. The CDR3 has 16 amino acids. The V and J ends lost 0 bases and 2 bases, in that order; junction bases with no gene match: 4. CDR3 region: CASSQEGGRITDTQYF. CDR3 nucleotides: TGTGCCAGCAGCCAAGAGGGCGGGAGGATCACAGATACGCAGTATTTT.

V gene TRBV27 combines with J gene TRBJ2-5, with unresolved D. V was shortened by 5 bases and J by 2 bases, with 15 bases between the two germline ends. CDR3 length equals 15 residues. In germline, CDR1 is MNHEY, CDR2 SMNVEV (reference sequence). This chain's CDR3 is CASSPPKEEQETQYF. CDR3 DNA: TGTGCCAGCAGTCCCCCAAAAGAAGAGCAAGAGACCCAGTACTTC.

The chain couples TRBV7-9 to TRBJ2-1; 12 nucleotides line up with TRBD2. The CDR3 extends over 16 amino acids. Germline V gene lookup returns CDR1 SEHNR and CDR2 FQNEAQ (reference sequence). The J segment lost 5 bases and the V segment lost 5 bases, leaving 7 bases of the junction unmatched. The CDR3 sequence: CASSTRTSGKDNEQFF. CDR3 nucleotide sequence: TGTGCCAGCAGCACCCGGACTAGCGGGAAGGACAATGAGCAGTTCTTC.

In nucleotides, the CDR3 is TGTGCCAGCAGCTTGGAACTTGCTAACTATGGCTACACCTTC. This codes for CASSLELANYGYTF. The J gene is TRBJ1-2, the V gene TRBV5-6; D ambiguous. Germline values: CDR1 SGHDT, CDR2 YYEEEE. V was clipped by 0 bases and J by 0 bases, with 6 bases between them. The CDR3 covers 14 residues.

V is TRBV11-3 and J is TRBJ2-3; 13 bases line up with TRBD2. The CDR3 extends over 18 amino acids. With V trimmed by 5 bases and J by 5 bases, 13 bases remained unmatched. Germline assignment: CDR1 SGHNT and CDR2 YENEEA. The CDR3 region has the DNA TGTGCCAGCAGCCGCCGGACTAGCGGGAGTCAGAGAGTAGATACGCAGTATTTT. Translating gives CASSRRTSGSQRVDTQYF.

The V call is TRBV19, the J call TRBJ2-6, with 7 bases matching TRBD1. The CDR3 is 16 amino acids. The V segment lost 9 bases and the J segment 0 bases; nucleotides outside the gene matches: 8. In germline, CDR1 is LNHDA, CDR2 SQIVND (reference sequence). CDR3 nucleotide sequence: TGTGCCAGCCGACGGACAGGTAACTCTGGGGCCAACGTCCTGACTTTC. This translates into CASRRTGNSGANVLTF.

The chain couples TRBV29-1 to TRBJ1-1, with a weak D call TRBD1 (5 bases). In germline, CDR1 is SQVTM, CDR2 ANQGSEA. CDR3 size: 13 residues. V dropped 4 bases and J dropped 6 bases, with 15 bases sitting between them. The CDR3 protein is CSVGEGSLAEAFF. The CDR3 region has the DNA TGCAGCGTTGGGGAGGGGTCCCTCGCTGAAGCTTTCTTT.

The chain carries TRBV5-1 and TRBJ1-1, with D tentatively TRBD1 (5 bases). The V end lost 2 bases, the J end lost 0 bases, and 14 bases lay between the germline ends. Germline loops: CDR1 SGHRS, CDR2 YFSETQ. The length of the CDR3 is 16 residues. The CDR3 is CASSLYRIPMNTEAFF. The CDR3 DNA follows: TGCGCCAGCAGCTTATACAGGATTCCCATGAACACTGAAGCTTTCTTT.

V gene TRBV28 combines with J gene TRBJ2-7; D is undetermined. The V end was cut by 3 bases, the J end by 3 bases, with 15 bases between. Germline V CDR1 and CDR2: MDHEN, SYDVKM. There are 15 residues in the CDR3. CDR3 sequence: CASSFHLLCRYEQYF. The CDR3, as DNA: TGTGCCAGCAGTTTCCACCTCCTATGTCGCTACGAGCAGTACTTC.

V usage is TRBV6-1 and J usage is TRBJ2-7; 9 positions agree with TRBD1. The CDR3 loop spans 13 amino acids. Germline values: CDR1 MNHNS, CDR2 SASEGT. Trimming removed 10 bases from V and 0 bases from J; junction bases left unmatched: 4. This chain's CDR3 is CATHRGPSYEQYF. CDR3 DNA: TGTGCCACCCACAGGGGGCCCTCCTACGAGCAGTACTTC.

The chain employs TRBV15 and TRBJ1-3; D perhaps matches TRBD1 (5 bases). The CDR3 is made up of 17 amino acids. Germline V gene lookup returns CDR1 LNHNV and CDR2 YYDKDF (reference sequence). Trimming removed 4 bases at V and 0 bases at J, with 16 bases between. For the CDR3, the DNA is TGTGCCACCAGCATGGGCAGGGTATCGGACTCTGGAAACACCATATATTTT. Protein sequence: CATSMGRVSDSGNTIYF. The variable domain in full, with the rest retrieved from reference TRBV15 and TRBJ1-3, is DAMVIQNPRYQVTQFGKPVTLSCSQTLNHNVMYWYQQKSSQAPKLLFHYYDKDFNNEADTPDNFQSRRPNTSFCFLDIRSPGLGDTAMYLCATSMGRVSDSGNTIYFGEGSWLTVV.

The chain uses TRBV19 and TRBJ1-2; TRBD1 matches 7 bases. The CDR3 has 14 residues. Germline V lookup: CDR1 LNHDA, CDR2 SQIVND (reference sequence). The V and J ends lost 4 bases and 8 bases, in that order; junction bases with no gene match: 10. The CDR3, as DNA: TGTGCCAGTAGTACCCCCGACAGGGATGGAGGCTACACCTTC. This encodes CASSTPDRDGGYTF.

This chain connects TRBV5-1 to TRBJ2-2; TRBD2 agrees at 7 bases. Germline assignment: CDR1 SGHRS and CDR2 YFSETQ. The length of the CDR3 is 14 residues. J was trimmed by 6 bases and V by 4 bases; bases with no gene match: 6. The CDR3 sequence is CASSGPSGPGELFF. The DNA of the CDR3 is TGCGCCAGCAGCGGACCTAGCGGACCCGGGGAGCTGTTTTTT.

The chain links TRBV7-2 to TRBJ2-7; 8 nucleotides agree with TRBD2. The V gene end was trimmed by 0 bases and the J gene end by 4 bases; junction bases not matched to a gene: 5. The CDR3 has 15 amino acids. Germline V CDR1 and CDR2: SGHTA, FQGNSA. The CDR3 is CASSLAGLAEYEQYF. CDR3 in DNA: TGTGCCAGCAGCTTAGCCGGACTAGCAGAATACGAGCAGTACTTC. The whole variable domain, filled in from reference TRBV7-2 and TRBJ2-7, reads GAGVSQSPSNKVTEKGKDVELRCDPISGHTALYWYRQSLGQGLEFLIYFQGNSAPDKSGLPSDRFSAERTGGSVSTLTIQRTQQEDSAVYLCASSLAGLAEYEQYFGPGTRLTVT.

The V call is TRBV28, the J call TRBJ2-3; 7 nucleotides match TRBD1. CDR3 length: 13 residues. Germline CDR1 and CDR2: MDHEN and SYDVKM. After removal of 5 bases from V and 5 bases from J, the junction contained 4 bases not matched to a gene. CDR3 region: CASSRTGEDTQYF. The CDR3 DNA is TGTGCCAGCAGTCGAACAGGGGAAGATACGCAGTATTTT.

The CDR3 protein is CASSLAPGQWSGANVLTF. The CDR3 DNA reads as TGTGCCAGCAGCTTAGCTCCGGGACAGTGGTCTGGGGCCAACGTCCTGACTTTC. The chain employs TRBV5-6 and TRBJ2-6; 7 nucleotides line up with TRBD1. Germline V gene data show CDR1 as SGHDT and CDR2 as YYEEEE. The V segment lost 2 bases and the J segment 1 base; nucleotides outside the gene matches: 9. This CDR3 contains 18 residues. Variable domain in full (rest from reference TRBV5-6 and TRBJ2-6): DAGVTQSPTHLIKTRGQQVTLRCSPKSGHDTVSWYQQALGQGPQFIFQYYEEEERQRGNFPDRFSGHQFPNYSSELNVNALLLGDSALYLCASSLAPGQWSGANVLTFGAGSRLTVL.

The chain is built from TRBV28 and TRBJ2-3, with D perhaps matching TRBD1 (6 bases). The germline V gene has CDR1 MDHEN and CDR2 SYDVKM. Between the trimmed V and J ends, which lost 5 bases and 0 bases, there was a span of 21 bases. The CDR3 length is 18 residues. CDR3 protein: CASSQGRLRQDSTDTQYF. CDR3 DNA sequence: TGTGCCAGCAGTCAGGGCCGACTCCGACAGGATAGCACAGATACGCAGTATTTT.

The V and J genes are TRBV5-1 and TRBJ2-3; 16 nucleotides align to TRBD2. The CDR3 is 19 residues long. Germline CDR1 SGHRS, CDR2 YFSETQ. Germline trimming cut 1 base from V and 1 base from J; bases unmatched to any gene: 6. This CDR3 is CASSLPGTSGRAGTDTQYF. The CDR3 DNA reads as TGCGCCAGCAGCTTGCCCGGGACTAGCGGGAGGGCCGGCACAGATACGCAGTATTTT.

The chain combines TRBV10-3 with TRBJ2-7; unclear D gene. This CDR3 region has 12 residues. Trimming pared 6 bases from V and 3 bases from J, leaving 9 bases between. CDR1 ENHRY and CDR2 SYGVKD come from the germline V gene. In DNA form, the CDR3 reads TGTGCCATCAGCCGGAGTATCTACGAGCAGTACTTC. Amino acid sequence: CAISRSIYEQYF.

The chain has TRBV5-6 and TRBJ1-2; 9 bases agree with TRBD1. The CDR3 runs 17 residues. Trimming removed 0 bases from V and 2 bases from J; junction bases left unmatched: 8. CDR1 SGHDT and CDR2 YYEEEE come from the germline V gene. The CDR3 DNA is TGTGCCAGCAGCTTGGAGCCCGGGACAGGGCCGAACTATGGCTACACCTTC. Translated: CASSLEPGTGPNYGYTF.

The V call is TRBV30, the J call TRBJ2-7; 9 nucleotides line up with TRBD2. This CDR3 is built from 15 residues. J lost 2 bases, V lost 1 base, and 6 bases had no gene match. CDR1 GTSNPN and CDR2 SVGIG come from the germline V gene (reference sequence). Here the CDR3 DNA reads TGTGCCTGGAGTGGTAGCGGGAGACCTCCCTACGAGCAGTACTTC. Protein: CAWSGSGRPPYEQYF.

There are a few counts of this clone. The chain has TRBV5-5 and TRBJ1-1, with D maybe TRBD1 (6 bases). Trimming pared 3 bases from V and 6 bases from J, leaving 9 bases between. The germline gives CDR1 SGHKS, CDR2 YYEKEE (reference sequence). The CDR3 runs to 12 residues. Written as DNA, the CDR3 is TGTGCCAGCAGCTGCGAGGGGGCTGAAGCTTTCTTT. Protein: CASSCEGAEAFF.

The chain uses TRBV6-5 and TRBJ2-5; D may be TRBD1 (6 bases). CDR3 length: 15 residues. V was clipped by 6 bases and J by 2 bases, with 16 bases between them. The V gene's germline CDR1 is MNHEY and CDR2 SVGAGI. The CDR3 region is CASSPSSGEQETQYF. The CDR3 DNA follows: TGTGCCAGCAGCCCCAGTTCAGGGGAACAAGAGACCCAGTACTTC.

The CDR3 loop is CASSQSGQYYTF. For the CDR3, the DNA is TGTGCCAGCAGCCAATCGGGACAGTACTACACCTTC. This chain uses TRBV4-2 with TRBJ1-2; TRBD1 agrees at 7 bases. The trim removed 2 bases at V and 10 bases at J, leaving 4 bases unmatched. The CDR3 runs 12 residues. Germline assignment: CDR1 LGHNA and CDR2 YNFKEQ.

This chain joins TRBV2 and TRBJ2-5, with 10 bases lining up with TRBD2. V shed 3 bases and J 0 bases; nucleotides not matched to a gene: 7. The germline CDR1 and CDR2 sequences are SNHLY and FYNNEI. CDR3 length: 17 residues. CDR3 DNA: TGTGCCAGCAGTGAGGGGCTAGCGGGGGCGTACCAAGAGACCCAGTACTTC. Residues: CASSEGLAGAYQETQYF.

V gene TRBV10-1 combines with J gene TRBJ2-4, with a tentative D call TRBD2 (5 bases). The CDR3 has 18 amino acids. The V end lost 8 bases, the J end lost 0 bases, and 23 bases lay between the germline ends. Germline CDR1 is WNHNN and CDR2 is SYGVQD (reference sequence). CDR3 protein: CASLRGLSCTIAKNIQYF. The CDR3 DNA is TGCGCCAGCCTCCGCGGGCTGAGTTGTACTATAGCCAAAAACATTCAGTACTTC.

The chain carries TRBV10-3 and TRBJ1-1; TRBD1 agrees at 10 bases. The J segment lost 4 bases and the V segment lost 0 bases, leaving 14 bases of the junction unmatched. CDR1 and CDR2 from the germline V gene are ENHRY and SYGVKD. The CDR3 is 19 residues long. The CDR3 loop is CAISESRRTGTGASTEAFF. CDR3 DNA: TGTGCCATCAGTGAGTCGCGGAGAACCGGGACAGGGGCGAGCACTGAAGCTTTCTTT.